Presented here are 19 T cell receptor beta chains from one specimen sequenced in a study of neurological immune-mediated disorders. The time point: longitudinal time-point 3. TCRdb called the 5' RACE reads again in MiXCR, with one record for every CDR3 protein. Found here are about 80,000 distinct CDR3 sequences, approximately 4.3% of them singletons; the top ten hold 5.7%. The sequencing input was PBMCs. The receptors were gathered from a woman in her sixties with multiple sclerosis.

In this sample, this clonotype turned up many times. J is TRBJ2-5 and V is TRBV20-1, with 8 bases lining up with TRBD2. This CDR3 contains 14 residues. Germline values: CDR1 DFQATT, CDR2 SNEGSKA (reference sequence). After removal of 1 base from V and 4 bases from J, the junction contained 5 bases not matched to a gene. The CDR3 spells CSARGRGGPETQYF. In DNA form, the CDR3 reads TGCAGTGCTAGAGGTCGCGGGGGGCCAGAGACCCAGTACTTC.

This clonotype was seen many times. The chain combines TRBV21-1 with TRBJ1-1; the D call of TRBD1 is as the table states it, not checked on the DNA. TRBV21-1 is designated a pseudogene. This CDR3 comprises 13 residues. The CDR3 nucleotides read TGTGCCAGCACCAAGATGGGGACAGTGGAAGCTTTCTTT. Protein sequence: CASTKMGTVEAFF.

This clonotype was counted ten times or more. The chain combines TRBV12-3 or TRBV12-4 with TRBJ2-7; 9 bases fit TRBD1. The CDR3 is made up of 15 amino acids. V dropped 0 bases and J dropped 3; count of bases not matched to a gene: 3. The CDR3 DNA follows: TGTGCCAGCAGTTTAGCCCCGGGACAGGGCTACGAGCAGTACTTC. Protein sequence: CASSLAPGQGYEQYF.

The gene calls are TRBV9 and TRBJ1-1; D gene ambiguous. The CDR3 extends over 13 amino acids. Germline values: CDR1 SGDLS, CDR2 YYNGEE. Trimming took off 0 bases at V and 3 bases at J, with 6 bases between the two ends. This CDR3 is CASSVALDTEAFF. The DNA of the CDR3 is TGTGCCAGCAGCGTAGCACTGGACACTGAAGCTTTCTTT.

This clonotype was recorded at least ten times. Here the CDR3 reads CASSLDPVDLLGNEQFF. DNA for the CDR3: TGTGCCAGCAGCTTAGACCCAGTTGACCTCCTAGGCAATGAGCAGTTCTTC. J is TRBJ2-1 and V is TRBV11-2, with no clear D. The CDR3 sequence is 17 residues long. The germline V gene has CDR1 SGHAT and CDR2 FQNNGV. The V end was cut by 0 bases, the J end by 6 bases, with 18 bases between.

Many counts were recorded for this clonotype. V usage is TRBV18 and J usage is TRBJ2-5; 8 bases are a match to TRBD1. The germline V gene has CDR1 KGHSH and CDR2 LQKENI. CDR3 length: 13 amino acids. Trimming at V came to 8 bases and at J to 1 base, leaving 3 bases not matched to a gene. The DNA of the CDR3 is TGTGCCAGCGGACAGGGTTCCCAAGAGACCCAGTACTTC. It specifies CASGQGSQETQYF.

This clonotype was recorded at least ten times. CDR3 nucleotides: TGTGCCAGCAGTTACGGGGACGTCTCACCCCTCCACTTT. Translating gives CASSYGDVSPLHF. This sequence joins TRBV6-5 and TRBJ1-6; perhaps TRBD1 as D (5 bases). Germline CDR1 is MNHEY and CDR2 is SVGAGI. The CDR3 runs 13 residues. Trimming cost V 2 bases and J 10 bases, with 9 bases left between them.

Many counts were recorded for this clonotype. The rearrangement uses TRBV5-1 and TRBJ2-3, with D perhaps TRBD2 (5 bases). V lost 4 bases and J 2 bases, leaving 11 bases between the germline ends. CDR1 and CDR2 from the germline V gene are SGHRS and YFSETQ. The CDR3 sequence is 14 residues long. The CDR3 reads CASSPPRDTDTQYF. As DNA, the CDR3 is TGCGCCAGCAGCCCCCCACGGGACACAGATACGCAGTATTTT.

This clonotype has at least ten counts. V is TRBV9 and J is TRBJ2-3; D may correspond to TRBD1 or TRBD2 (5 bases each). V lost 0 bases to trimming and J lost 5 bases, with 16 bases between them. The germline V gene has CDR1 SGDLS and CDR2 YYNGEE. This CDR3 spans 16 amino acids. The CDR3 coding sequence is TGTGCCAGCAGCGTAGATAGGGGAGACTGGGGAGATACGCAGTATTTT. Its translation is CASSVDRGDWGDTQYF.

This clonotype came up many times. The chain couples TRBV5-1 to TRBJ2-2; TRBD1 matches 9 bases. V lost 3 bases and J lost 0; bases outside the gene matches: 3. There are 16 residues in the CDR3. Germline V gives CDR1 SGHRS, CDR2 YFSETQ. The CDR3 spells CASSYRDRANTGELFF. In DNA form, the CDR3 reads TGCGCCAGCAGCTACCGGGACAGGGCGAACACCGGGGAGCTGTTTTTT.

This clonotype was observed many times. In nucleotides, the CDR3 is TGTGCCAGCAGCCTAGGGACTAGCGGGGGGGCCTACGAGCAGTACTTC. It translates to CASSLGTSGGAYEQYF. This chain joins TRBV28 and TRBJ2-7, with 16 bases aligning to TRBD2. Germline V gene data show CDR1 as MDHEN and CDR2 as SYDVKM. V lost 6 bases to trimming and J lost 2 bases; unmatched junction nucleotides: 4. The CDR3 has 16 residues.

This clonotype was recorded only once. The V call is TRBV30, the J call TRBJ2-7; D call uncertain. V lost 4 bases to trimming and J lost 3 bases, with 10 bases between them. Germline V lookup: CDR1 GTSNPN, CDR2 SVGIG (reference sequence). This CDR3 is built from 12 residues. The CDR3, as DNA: TGTGCCTGGAACGCACAGAGCTACGAGCAGTACTTC. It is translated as CAWNAQSYEQYF.

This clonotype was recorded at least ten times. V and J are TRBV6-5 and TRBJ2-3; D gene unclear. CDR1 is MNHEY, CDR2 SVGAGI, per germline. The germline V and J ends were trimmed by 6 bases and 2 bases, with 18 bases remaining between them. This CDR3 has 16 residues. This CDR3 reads CASSNQMGLVTDTQYF. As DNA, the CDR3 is TGTGCCAGCAGCAATCAGATGGGGTTGGTCACAGATACGCAGTATTTT.

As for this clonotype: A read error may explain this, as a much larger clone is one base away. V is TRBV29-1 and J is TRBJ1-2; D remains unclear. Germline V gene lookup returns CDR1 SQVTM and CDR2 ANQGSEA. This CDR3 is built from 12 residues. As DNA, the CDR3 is TGCGGCGCCTTAGAACCTGTTTATGGCTACACCTTC. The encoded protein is CGALEPVYGYTF.

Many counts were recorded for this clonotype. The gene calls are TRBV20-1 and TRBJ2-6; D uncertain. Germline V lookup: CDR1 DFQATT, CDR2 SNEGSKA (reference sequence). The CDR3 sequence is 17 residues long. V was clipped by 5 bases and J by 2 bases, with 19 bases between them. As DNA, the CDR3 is TGCAGTGCTGGCCGCCTCCTCACACCGGCTGGGGCCAACGTCCTGACTTTC. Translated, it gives CSAGRLLTPAGANVLTF.

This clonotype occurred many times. The CDR3 spells CATSRRIGGEAFF. Written as DNA, the CDR3 is TGTGCCACCAGCAGAAGGATTGGGGGTGAAGCTTTCTTT. The chain employs TRBV15 and TRBJ1-1, with TRBD1 as a possible D gene (5 bases). The CDR3 contains 13 residues. The germline V and J ends were trimmed by 2 bases and 7 bases, with 11 bases remaining between them. CDR1 is LNHNV, CDR2 YYDKDF, per germline (reference sequence).

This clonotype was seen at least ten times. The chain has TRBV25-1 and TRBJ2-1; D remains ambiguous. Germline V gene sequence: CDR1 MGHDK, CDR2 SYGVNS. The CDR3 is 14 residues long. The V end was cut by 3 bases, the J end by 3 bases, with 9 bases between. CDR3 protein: CASSDPINYNEQFF. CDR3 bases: TGTGCCAGCAGTGATCCCATCAACTACAATGAGCAGTTCTTC.

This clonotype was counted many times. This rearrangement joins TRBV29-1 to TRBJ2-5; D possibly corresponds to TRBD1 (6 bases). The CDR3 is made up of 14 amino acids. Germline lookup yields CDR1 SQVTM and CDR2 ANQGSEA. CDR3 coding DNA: TGCAGTGTGGGACACCGAGGGGGTCAAGAGACCCAGTACTTC. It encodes CSVGHRGGQETQYF.

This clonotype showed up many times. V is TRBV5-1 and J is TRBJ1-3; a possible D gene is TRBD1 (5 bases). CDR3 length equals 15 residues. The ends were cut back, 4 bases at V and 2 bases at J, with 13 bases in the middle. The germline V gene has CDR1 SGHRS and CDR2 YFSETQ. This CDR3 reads CASSPPTAPGNTIYF. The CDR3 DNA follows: TGCGCCAGCAGCCCCCCGACAGCACCTGGAAACACCATATATTTT.